The 5 T cell receptor beta chains in this list originate from one sample, sequenced in a study of response to subunit inactivated influenza vaccine. In TCRdb, the RT-PCR reads were re-called with MiXCR into one record per CDR3 protein. The sample contains roughly 790,000 distinct CDR3 sequences, less than 25% of which appear only once. Source: PBMCs from blood, taken less than 6 days after vaccination. These receptors were taken from a man aged 50-59 years who received an inactivated influenza vaccine.

This clonotype was seen more than once but under ten times. The chain is built from TRBV5-1 and TRBJ2-6; TRBD2 agrees at 12 bases. Trimming removed 4 bases from V and 2 bases from J; junction bases left unmatched: 1. CDR3 size: 16 residues. In germline, CDR1 is SGHRS, CDR2 YFSETQ. CDR3 residues: CASSRTSGAGANVLTF. CDR3 nucleotide sequence: TGCGCCAGCAGCAGGACTAGCGGGGCTGGGGCCAACGTCCTGACTTTC.

The rearrangement links TRBV11-2 to TRBJ2-2, with a possible D match to TRBD2 (7 bases). The germline gives CDR1 SGHAT, CDR2 FQNNGV. This CDR3 region has 15 residues. Trimming removed 4 bases at V and 2 bases at J, with 11 bases between. The CDR3, as DNA: TGTGCCAGCAGCTGGGGGGGCTCAAACACCGGGGAGCTGTTTTTT. Its translation is CASSWGGSNTGELFF. Full variable domain (remainder filled in from reference TRBV11-2 and TRBJ2-2): EAGVAQSPRYKIIEKRQSVAFWCNPISGHATLYWYQQILGQGPKLLIQFQNNGVVDDSQLPKDRFSAERLKGVDSTLKIQPAKLEDSAVYLCASSWGGSNTGELFFGEGSRLTVL.

The rearrangement joins TRBV7-9 to TRBJ2-7; 7 bases map to TRBD2. Germline CDR1 and CDR2: SEHNR and FQNEAQ (reference sequence). CDR3 length: 13 residues. V trimming: 5 bases; J trimming: 5 bases; junction bases outside the gene matches: 6. The CDR3 DNA reads as TGTGCCAGCAGCCCGTGGGAGGGCAACGAGCAGTACTTC. This encodes CASSPWEGNEQYF.

The sample holds a few counts of this clonotype. V usage is TRBV20-1 and J usage is TRBJ2-1; D is tentatively TRBD1 or TRBD2 (5 bases each). CDR3 length equals 16 residues. Trimming took off 6 bases at V and 0 bases at J, with 18 bases between the two ends. CDR1 and CDR2 from the germline V gene are DFQATT and SNEGSKA (reference sequence). CDR3: CSASGAHAASYNEQFF. The CDR3 DNA follows: TGCAGTGCCTCCGGGGCGCATGCGGCCTCCTACAATGAGCAGTTCTTC.

This clonotype was seen ten or more times. The V call is TRBV5-1, the J call TRBJ1-6, with unresolved D. Germline CDR1 is SGHRS and CDR2 is YFSETQ. The CDR3 covers 14 residues. V lost 4 bases and J lost 6, with 11 bases in between. The CDR3 protein is CASSGREPNSPLHF. The CDR3 DNA reads as TGCGCCAGCAGCGGCCGGGAGCCTAATTCACCCCTCCACTTT.